A single sample is the source of the 5 T cell receptor beta chains below, sequenced in a study of T cells in Graves' hyperthyroidism and ophthalmopathy. Amplification yielded TCR beta CDR3 regions, with RNA transcripts as the source. TCR CDR3 regions were first amplified by RT-PCR with HTBI primers. A single record per CDR3 protein comes from TCRdb applying MiXCR to the multiplex PCR reads. The table has about 480,000 distinct CDR3 sequences, around a fifth seen once. The sequenced sample consisted of blood. These receptor sequences come from a woman in her 70s with Graves' ophthalmopathy.

This clonotype showed up just a few times. V usage is TRBV12-3 or TRBV12-4 and J usage is TRBJ2-7; D remains ambiguous. The CDR3 runs to 13 residues. Trimming left V 3 bases short and J 5 bases short, with 11 bases between. The CDR3 here is CASSLGLSDEQYF. The CDR3 nucleotides read TGTGCCAGCAGTTTGGGCCTCTCGGACGAGCAGTACTTC.

This clonotype was detected only a few times. Relative to the germline gene, one junction end is altered; a read error may explain this. The chain couples TRBV7-8 to TRBJ2-1; D possibly corresponds to TRBD2 (6 bases). The CDR3 length is 13 residues. Germline V lookup: CDR1 SGHVS, CDR2 FQNEAQ. The CDR3 reads CASSLGGGDEEFF. The DNA for the CDR3 is TGTGCCAGCAGCTTAGGGGGCGGGGATGAGGAGTTCTTC.

This clonotype has just a few counts. The genes are TRBV6-1 and TRBJ2-3, with 11 bases that match TRBD2. With V trimmed by 4 bases and J by 2 bases, 5 bases remained unmatched. Germline loops: CDR1 MNHNS, CDR2 SASEGT. The CDR3 has 16 amino acids. The chain's CDR3 is CASSVTSGSLTDTQYF. DNA of the CDR3: TGTGCCAGCAGTGTAACTAGCGGGAGCCTCACAGATACGCAGTATTTT.

This chain connects TRBV30 to TRBJ2-2; TRBD1 aligns across 9 bases. Looked up from germline, CDR1 is GTSNPN and CDR2 is SVGIG (reference sequence). CDR3 length: 17 residues. Trimming at V came to 0 bases and at J to 7 bases, leaving 12 bases not matched to a gene. CDR3: CAWSVRVGTGRVGELFF. CDR3 coding DNA: TGTGCCTGGAGTGTACGGGTTGGGACAGGGAGAGTCGGGGAGCTGTTTTTT.

The rearrangement uses TRBV9 and TRBJ1-2; the D is unclear. With 4 bases removed from V and 1 base from J, the gap between germline ends came to 8 bases. There are 13 residues in the CDR3. Germline V gene data show CDR1 as SGDLS and CDR2 as YYNGEE. CDR3 amino acids: CASSPEFNYGYTF. CDR3 in DNA: TGTGCCAGCAGCCCGGAATTTAACTATGGCTACACCTTC.